Included here is one T cell receptor (beta chain) sequence, with context. The data belong to a study of CD8 T cells in Susac syndrome. The multiple sclerosis control group consisted of treatment-naive patients whose relapsing-remitting disease, which was either stable or active, fulfilled revised McDonald criteria. Germline CDR1 is SEHNR and CDR2 is FQNEAQ (reference sequence). The CDR3 contains 15 residues. The V and J ends lost 0 bases and 1 base respectively, with 6 bases between them. cDNA came from around 0.5 to 1 ug RNA primed by random hexamers. MiXCR, applied by TCRdb to the immunoSEQ multiplex PCR reads, yields one record per CDR3 protein. The sample includes about 180,000 distinct CDR3 sequences, around 95% of them seen just once.

The sample consisted of CD8+ T cells from PBMCs. The V gene is TRBV7-9, the J gene TRBJ1-4; no clear D. The sequence was obtained from a human donor with multiple sclerosis. CDR3 residues: CASSLAIITNEKLFF. In nucleotides, the CDR3 is TGTGCCAGCAGCTTAGCGATTATAACTAATGAAAAACTGTTTTTT.